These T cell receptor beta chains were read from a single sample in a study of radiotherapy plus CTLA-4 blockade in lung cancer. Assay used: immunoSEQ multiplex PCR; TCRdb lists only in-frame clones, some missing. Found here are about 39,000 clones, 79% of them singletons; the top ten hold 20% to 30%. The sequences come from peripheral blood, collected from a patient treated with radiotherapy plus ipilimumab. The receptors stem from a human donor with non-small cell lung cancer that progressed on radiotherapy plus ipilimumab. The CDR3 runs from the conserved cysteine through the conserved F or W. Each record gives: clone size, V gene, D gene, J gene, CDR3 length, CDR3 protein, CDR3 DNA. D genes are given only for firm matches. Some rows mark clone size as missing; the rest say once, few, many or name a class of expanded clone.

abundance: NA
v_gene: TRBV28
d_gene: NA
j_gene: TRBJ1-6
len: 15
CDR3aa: CASFDQGSLFKPLHF
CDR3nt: TGTGCCAGCTTCGACCAAGGTAGCCTTTTTAAACCCCTCCACTTT

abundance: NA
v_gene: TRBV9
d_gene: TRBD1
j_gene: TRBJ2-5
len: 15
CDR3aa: CTSSVGGTGGETQYF
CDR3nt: TGTACCAGCAGCGTAGGCGGGACAGGGGGCGAGACCCAGTACTTC

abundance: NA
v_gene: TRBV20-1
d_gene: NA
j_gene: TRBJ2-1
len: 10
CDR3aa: CSGYLNEQFF
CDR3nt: TGCAGTGGCTATCTCAATGAGCAGTTCTTC

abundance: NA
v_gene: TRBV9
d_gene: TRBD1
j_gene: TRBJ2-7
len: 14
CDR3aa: CASSRTGGAYEQYF
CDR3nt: TGTGCCAGCAGCCGAACAGGGGGCGCCTACGAGCAGTACTTC

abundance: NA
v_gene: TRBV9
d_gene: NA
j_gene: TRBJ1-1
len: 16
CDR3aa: CASSVDLGGRNTEAFF
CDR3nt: TGTGCCAGCAGCGTAGATTTGGGGGGACGGAACACTGAAGCTTTCTTT

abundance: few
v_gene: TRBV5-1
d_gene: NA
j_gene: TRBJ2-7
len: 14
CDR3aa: CASSLSASSYEQYF
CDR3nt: TGCGCCAGCAGCTTATCGGCTAGCTCCTACGAGCAGTACTTC

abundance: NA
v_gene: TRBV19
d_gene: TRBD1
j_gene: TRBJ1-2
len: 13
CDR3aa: CASSTGQGYGYTF
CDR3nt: TGTGCCAGTAGCACGGGACAGGGCTATGGCTACACCTTC

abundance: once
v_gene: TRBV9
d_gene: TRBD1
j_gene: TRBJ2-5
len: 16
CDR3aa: CASSPEGGQGALEQYF
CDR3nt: TGTGCCAGCAGCCCTGAGGGTGGACAGGGGGCGTTGGAGCAGTACTTC

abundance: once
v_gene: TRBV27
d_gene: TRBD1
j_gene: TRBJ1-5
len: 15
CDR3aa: CASRTGVLSNQPQHF
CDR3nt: TGTGCCAGCCGAACAGGGGTCCTGAGCAATCAGCCCCAGCATTTT

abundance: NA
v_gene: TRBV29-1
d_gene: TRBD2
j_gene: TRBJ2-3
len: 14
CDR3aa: CSVDAGLAVDTQYF
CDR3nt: TGCAGCGTTGATGCGGGACTAGCGGTAGATACGCAGTATTTT

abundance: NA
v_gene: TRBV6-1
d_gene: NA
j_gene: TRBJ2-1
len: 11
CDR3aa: CASPLHNEQFF
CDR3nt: TGTGCCAGCCCCCTTCACAATGAGCAGTTCTTC

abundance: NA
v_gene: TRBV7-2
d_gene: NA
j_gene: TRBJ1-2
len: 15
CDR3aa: CASSLSGRGLGGYTF
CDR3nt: TGTGCCAGCAGCTTATCTGGACGGGGGTTGGGTGGCTACACCTTC

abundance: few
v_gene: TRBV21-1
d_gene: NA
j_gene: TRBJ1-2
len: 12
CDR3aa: CASSQTGGGYTF
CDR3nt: TGTGCCAGCAGCCAGACAGGGGGTGGCTACACCTTC

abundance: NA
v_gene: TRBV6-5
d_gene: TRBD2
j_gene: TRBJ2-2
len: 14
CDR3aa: CVGARDYATGELFF
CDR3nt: TGTGTCGGGGCGAGGGACTACGCAACCGGGGAGCTGTTTTTT

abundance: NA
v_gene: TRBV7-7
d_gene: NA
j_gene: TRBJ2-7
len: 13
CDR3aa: CASSLGGISEQYF
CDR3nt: TGTGCTAGCAGCTTAGGAGGGATTAGCGAGCAGTACTTC

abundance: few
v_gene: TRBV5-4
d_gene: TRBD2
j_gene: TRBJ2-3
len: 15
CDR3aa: CASSSGTSGADTQYF
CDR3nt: TGTGCCAGCAGCTCCGGGACTAGCGGGGCAGATACGCAGTATTTT

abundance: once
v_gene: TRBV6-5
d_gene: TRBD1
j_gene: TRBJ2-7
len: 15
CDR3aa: CASSRAGQGSYEQYF
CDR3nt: TGTGCCAGCAGCCGGGCGGGACAGGGGTCCTACGAGCAGTACTTC

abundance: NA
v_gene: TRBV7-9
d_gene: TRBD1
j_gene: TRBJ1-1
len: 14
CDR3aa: CASSRSQGDTEAFF
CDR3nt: TGTGCCAGCAGCCGATCACAGGGGGACACTGAAGCTTTCTTT

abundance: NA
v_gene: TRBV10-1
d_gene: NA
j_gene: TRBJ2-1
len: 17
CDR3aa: CASSESRNLYSYNEQFF
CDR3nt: TGCGCCAGCAGTGAGTCTCGAAACTTATACTCCTACAATGAGCAGTTCTTC

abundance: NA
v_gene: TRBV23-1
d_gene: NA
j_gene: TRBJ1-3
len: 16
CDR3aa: CASSQFPTGAGNTIYF
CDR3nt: TGCGCCAGCAGTCAATTTCCGACGGGGGCTGGAAACACCATATATTTT

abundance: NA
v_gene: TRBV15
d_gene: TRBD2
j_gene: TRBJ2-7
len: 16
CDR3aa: CATSRDTGTSAHEQYF
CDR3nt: TGTGCCACCAGCAGAGATACCGGGACTAGCGCCCACGAGCAGTACTTC

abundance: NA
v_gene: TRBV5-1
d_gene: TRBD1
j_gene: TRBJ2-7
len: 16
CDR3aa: CASSRTSGTGVYEQYF
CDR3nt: TGCGCCAGCAGCCGCACCTCCGGGACAGGGGTCTACGAGCAGTACTTC

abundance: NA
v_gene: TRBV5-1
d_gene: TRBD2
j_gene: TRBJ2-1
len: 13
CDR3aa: CATTSGPLNEQFF
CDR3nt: TGCGCCACTACTAGCGGTCCCCTCAATGAGCAGTTCTTC

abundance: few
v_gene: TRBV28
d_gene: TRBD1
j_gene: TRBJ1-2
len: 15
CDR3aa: CASSLFSGGIYGYTF
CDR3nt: TGTGCCAGCAGTTTATTTTCAGGGGGGATCTATGGCTACACCTTC

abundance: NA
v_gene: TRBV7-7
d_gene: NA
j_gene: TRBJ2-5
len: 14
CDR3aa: CASSSRGPRETQYF
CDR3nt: TGTGCTAGCAGCTCACGGGGTCCGAGGGAGACCCAGTACTTC

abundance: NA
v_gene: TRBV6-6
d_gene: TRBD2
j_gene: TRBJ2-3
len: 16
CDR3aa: CASSYRLTSGTDTQYF
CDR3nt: TGTGCCAGCAGTTACCGATTGACTAGCGGCACAGATACGCAGTATTTT

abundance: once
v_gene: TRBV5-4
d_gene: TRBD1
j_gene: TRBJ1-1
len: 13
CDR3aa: CASRGQMNTEAFF
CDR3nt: TGTGCCAGCAGGGGACAGATGAACACTGAAGCTTTCTTT

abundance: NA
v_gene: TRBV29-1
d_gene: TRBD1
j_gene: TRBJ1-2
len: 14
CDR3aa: CSVASGTANYGYTF
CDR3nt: TGCAGCGTGGCGTCCGGGACAGCTAACTATGGCTACACCTTC

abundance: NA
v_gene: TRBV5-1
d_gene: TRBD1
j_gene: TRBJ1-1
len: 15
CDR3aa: CASSLATGQVGGAFF
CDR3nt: TGCGCCAGCAGCTTGGCCACGGGACAGGTCGGAGGGGCTTTCTTT

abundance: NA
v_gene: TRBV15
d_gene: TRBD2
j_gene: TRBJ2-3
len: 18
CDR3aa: CATSRGLTSGVDTDTQYF
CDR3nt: TGTGCCACCAGCAGAGGGCTGACTAGCGGGGTAGACACAGATACGCAGTATTTT

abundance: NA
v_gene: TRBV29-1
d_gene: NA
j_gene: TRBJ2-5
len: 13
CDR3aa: CSAGDRMYETQYF
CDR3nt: TGCAGCGCCGGTGACAGGATGTACGAGACCCAGTACTTC

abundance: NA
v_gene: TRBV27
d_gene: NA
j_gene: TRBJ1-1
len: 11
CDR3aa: CASSLGGEAFF
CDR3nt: TGTGCCAGCAGTTTAGGGGGGGAAGCTTTCTTT

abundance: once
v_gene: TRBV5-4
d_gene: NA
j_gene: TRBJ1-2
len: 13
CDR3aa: CASSLVQGYGYTF
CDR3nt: TGTGCCAGCAGCTTGGTTCAGGGGTACGGCTACACCTTC

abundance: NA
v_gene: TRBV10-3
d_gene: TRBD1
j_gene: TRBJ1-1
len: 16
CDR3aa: CAISESGGLGRTEAFF
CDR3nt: TGTGCCATCAGTGAGTCAGGGGGCCTCGGTCGCACTGAAGCTTTCTTT

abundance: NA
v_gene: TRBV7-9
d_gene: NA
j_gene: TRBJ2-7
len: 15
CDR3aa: CASSLGGDSSYEQYF
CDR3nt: TGTGCCAGCAGCTTAGGCGGGGACAGCTCCTACGAGCAGTACTTC

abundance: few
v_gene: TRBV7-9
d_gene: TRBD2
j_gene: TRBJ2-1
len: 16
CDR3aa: CASSLASSGGDGEQFF
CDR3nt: TGTGCCAGCAGCTTAGCTTCTAGCGGGGGGGATGGTGAGCAGTTCTTC

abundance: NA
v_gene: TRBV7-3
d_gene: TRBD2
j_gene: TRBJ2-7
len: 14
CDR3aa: CASSLGGGGYEQYF
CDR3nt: TGTGCCAGCAGCTTAGGCGGGGGGGGGTACGAGCAGTACTTC

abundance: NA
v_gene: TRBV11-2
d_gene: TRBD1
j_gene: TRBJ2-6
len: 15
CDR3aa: CASSLGGTGGSVLTF
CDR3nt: TGTGCCAGCAGCTTAGGAGGGACAGGGGGTTCCGTCCTGACTTTC

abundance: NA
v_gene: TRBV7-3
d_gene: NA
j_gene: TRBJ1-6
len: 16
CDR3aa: CASSLLGTGLNSPLHF
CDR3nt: TGTGCCAGCAGCTTGTTAGGAACAGGGTTAAATTCACCCCTCCACTTT

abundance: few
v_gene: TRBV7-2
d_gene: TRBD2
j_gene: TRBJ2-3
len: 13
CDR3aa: CASGGGITDTQYF
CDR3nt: TGTGCCAGCGGGGGGGGGATCACAGATACGCAGTATTTT